These 14 T cell receptor beta chains were all obtained from the same sample, sequenced in a study of blood T cells in healthy people across ages (dated by TCRdb to 2014 to 2015). Library method: 5' RACE. These reads were obtained on an Illumina HiSeq 2500. A second PCR of roughly 6 to 11 cycles was run with a J-beta primer mix and a sample-barcoded 5' primer. TCRdb ran its own pipeline on the public reads, namely fastp trimming at Q25 and MiXCR clone calling, and kept in-frame beta chains. Rows merge per CDR3 protein into single entries with the most common DNA and genes. The sample table records approximately 780,000 distinct CDR3 sequences; roughly 25% of these occur just once. The ten largest clones represent 3% of the sample. Separately, the same data were catalogued under a study of T cells of mothers and their children.

Sequenced sample: blood. The receptor set was obtained from a boy aged 10-17 years in good health.

In DNA form, the CDR3 reads TGTGCCAGCAGTGAACGAGACAGGCCTCGGGAAGCTTTCTTT. Protein product: CASSERDRPREAFF. The chain has TRBV6-1 and TRBJ1-1; possible D gene TRBD1, 6 bases. The V gene's germline CDR1 is MNHNS and CDR2 SASEGT. The CDR3 length is 14 residues. Trimming cost V 2 bases and J 8 bases, with 15 bases left between them.

This clonotype was counted a few times. V and J are TRBV18 and TRBJ2-6; D remains ambiguous. V dropped 3 bases and J dropped 0 bases, with 9 bases sitting between them. CDR3 length: 16 amino acids. Germline V gene data show CDR1 as KGHSH and CDR2 as LQKENI. The CDR3 loop is CASSPNPSSGANVLTF. The CDR3 bases are TGTGCCAGCTCACCCAACCCGTCCTCTGGGGCCAACGTCCTGACTTTC.

The sample holds a few counts of this clonotype. The rearrangement uses TRBV5-1 and TRBJ1-4, with D uncertain. CDR3 length: 15 amino acids. Germline V gene data show CDR1 as SGHRS and CDR2 as YFSETQ. Trimming removed 0 bases from V and 8 bases from J, with 14 bases in between. The CDR3 region has the DNA TGCGCCAGCAGCTTGGCCGGTGGGTCCGACGAAAAACTGTTTTTT. Its translation is CASSLAGGSDEKLFF.

This clonotype was observed a few times. The chain employs TRBV7-6 and TRBJ2-5; 10 bases fit TRBD2. The trim removed 3 bases at V and 4 bases at J, leaving 8 bases unmatched. The CDR3 covers 16 residues. CDR1 SGHVS and CDR2 FNYEAQ come from the germline V gene. CDR3 sequence reads: CASSLLERGGRETQYF. CDR3 DNA: TGTGCCAGCAGCTTGTTAGAGCGGGGGGGCCGAGAGACCCAGTACTTC.

This chain connects TRBV7-9 to TRBJ2-3, with TRBD2 identical over 7 bases. Losses at the gene ends were 2 bases for V and 6 bases for J; bases not matched to a gene: 8. This CDR3 comprises 15 residues. Germline CDR1 and CDR2: SEHNR and FQNEAQ (reference sequence). CDR3 sequence reads: CASSLHTGGSDTQYF. DNA of the CDR3: TGTGCCAGCAGCTTACACACGGGGGGAAGTGATACGCAGTATTTT.

The chain recombines TRBV28 with TRBJ2-5, with a tentative D call TRBD1 (5 bases). The end of the DNA aligns better with TRBJ2-7, so the J call may be wrong. Per the germline V gene, CDR1 is MDHEN and CDR2 is SYDVKM. The CDR3 consists of 13 residues. The CDR3 region is CASRVRATYEQYF. CDR3 sequence (DNA): TGTGCCAGCAGGGTCAGGGCTACCTACGAGCAGTACTTC.

The gene calls are TRBV18 and TRBJ1-3; weak D call: TRBD1 (5 bases). The V and J ends lost 0 bases and 7 bases respectively, with 10 bases between them. This CDR3 region has 14 residues. Germline loops: CDR1 KGHSH, CDR2 LQKENI. Here the CDR3 DNA reads TGTGCCAGCTCACCACCCGGACAAAGCAACACCATATATTTT. Amino acid sequence: CASSPPGQSNTIYF.

This clonotype was detected many times. The chain couples TRBV24-1 to TRBJ2-5; 9 nucleotides align to TRBD1. Germline V lookup: CDR1 KGHDR, CDR2 SFDVKD. The CDR3 runs 14 residues. Trimming removed 4 bases from V and 5 bases from J; junction bases left unmatched: 4. Here the CDR3 reads CATSEWDREETQYF. In DNA form, the CDR3 reads TGTGCCACCAGTGAATGGGACAGGGAGGAGACCCAGTACTTC.

In its sample, this clonotype was seen a few times. V and J are TRBV3-1 and TRBJ1-1, with 9 positions matching TRBD1. CDR1 and CDR2 from the germline V gene are LGHDT and YNNKEL (reference sequence). J was trimmed by 7 bases and V by 0 bases; bases with no gene match: 3. This CDR3 contains 14 residues. Here the CDR3 DNA reads TGTGCCAGCAGCCAAGACGGGGGACAGGGTGAAGCTTTCTTT. As protein: CASSQDGGQGEAFF.

In this sample, this clonotype turned up a few times. The chain recombines TRBV29-1 with TRBJ2-1; TRBD2 aligns across 11 bases. V was pared by 5 bases and J by 3 bases, with 6 bases of the junction left unmatched. The CDR3 is 15 residues long. Germline loops: CDR1 SQVTM, CDR2 ANQGSEA. In nucleotides, the CDR3 is TGCAGCGTTCTGGCCGGGACTAGCGGCTACAATGAGCAGTTCTTC. Translated, it gives CSVLAGTSGYNEQFF.

The sample holds many counts of this clonotype. Relative to the germline gene, one junction end is altered; a read error may explain this. The chain is built from TRBV7-7 and TRBJ2-3, with D perhaps matching TRBD2 (5 bases). Looked up from germline, CDR1 is SSHAT and CDR2 is FNYEAQ (reference sequence). The length of the CDR3 is 14 residues. The CDR3 DNA reads TGCGCCAGCAGCCTAGGACTTTCCACAGATACGCAGTATTTT. As protein: CASSLGLSTDTQYF.

The chain joins TRBV5-1 to TRBJ2-5; D gene uncertain. The length of the CDR3 is 15 residues. V shed 3 bases and J shed 1 base, with 13 bases lying between them. Germline values: CDR1 SGHRS, CDR2 YFSETQ. CDR3 region: CASSSLRAPQETQYF. In DNA form, the CDR3 reads TGCGCCAGCAGCTCTCTCCGGGCTCCCCAAGAGACCCAGTACTTC.

This chain joins TRBV5-1 and TRBJ2-1, with D possibly being TRBD2 (6 bases). V lost 4 bases and J 2 bases, leaving 13 bases between the germline ends. Germline V gene data show CDR1 as SGHRS and CDR2 as YFSETQ. CDR3 length: 15 amino acids. CDR3 DNA: TGCGCCAGCAGCCCAACGGGAGTAACCTACAATGAGCAGTTCTTC. Protein product: CASSPTGVTYNEQFF.

This clonotype was observed a handful of times. The CDR3 sequence: CASSLSRRYGETQYF. CDR3 coding DNA: TGCGCCAGCAGTCTTTCTCGGCGCTATGGAGAGACCCAGTACTTC. This chain connects TRBV10-2 to TRBJ2-5; no reliable D call. Germline loops: CDR1 WSHSY, CDR2 SAAADI. V was clipped by 5 bases and J by 4 bases, with 17 bases between them. This CDR3 region has 15 residues.